This passage covers 14 T cell receptor beta chains from one sample sequenced in a study of human T cells and chemical hapten exposure. MiXCR, applied by TCRdb to the RACE reads, yields one record per CDR3 protein. The sample records a few hundred thousand distinct CDR3 sequences, just under 6.5% being singletons. Noted time point: patch test 2, 6 weeks after DPC sensitization. Treatment here: therapeutic diphenylcyclopropenone sensitization with weekly scalp DPC. Sequences were derived from whole blood, sampled in connection with sensitization to the hapten diphenylcyclopropenone (DPC). The receptors here all came from a woman in her late teens or twenties with alopecia areata. Some clones in this sample may be carry-over from other donors' samples.

With respect to this clonotype: A much bigger clone sits one base away, suggesting this may be a read error. This chain uses TRBV20-1 with TRBJ1-1; possible D gene TRBD1, 5 bases. Germline CDR1 and CDR2: DFQATT and SNEGSKA (reference sequence). The CDR3 is 14 residues long. The CDR3 bases are TGCCGTGCTATGGGGCCAGAGCCGAACACTGAAGCTTTCTTT. It codes for CRAMGPEPNTEAFF.

This clonotype was observed many times. V is TRBV12-3 or TRBV12-4 and J is TRBJ1-3; TRBD1 might be the D (6 bases). The CDR3 runs to 15 residues. Trimming stripped 4 bases from V and 4 bases from J, with 14 bases between. CDR3 bases: TGTGCCAGCAGTTCGTGGGGGCAGGCAGGAAACACCATATATTTT. Translating gives CASSSWGQAGNTIYF.

This clonotype showed up just once. A much more abundant neighbour one base away suggests this may be a read error. The chain is built from TRBV9 and TRBJ1-5; TRBD1 matches 8 bases. Near its end, the DNA agrees better with TRBJ2-3, so the J call may be wrong. Germline V gives CDR1 SGDLS, CDR2 YYNGEE. The CDR3 totals 15 residues. Here the CDR3 reads CASSVATGDNQPQYF. The CDR3 DNA reads TGTGCCAGCAGCGTAGCGACAGGGGACAATCAGCCCCAGTATTTT.

This clonotype was observed at least ten times. The chain joins TRBV28 to TRBJ1-2; 9 positions agree with TRBD1. J lost 8 bases, V lost 5 bases, and 9 bases had no gene match. Germline V gene data show CDR1 as MDHEN and CDR2 as SYDVKM. The length of the CDR3 is 14 residues. The CDR3 DNA is TGTGCCAGCAGTGAAACAGGGGGCTTAAGAGGCTACACCTTC. Translation: CASSETGGLRGYTF.

This clonotype appeared a few times. The rearrangement joins TRBV5-1 to TRBJ1-4; TRBD1 aligns across 7 bases. The germline V gene encodes CDR1 SGHRS and CDR2 YFSETQ. The J segment lost 8 bases and the V segment lost 4 bases, leaving 11 bases of the junction unmatched. This CDR3 is built from 15 residues. The CDR3 nucleotides are TGCGCCAGCAGCAACTGGGACAGAGGGGAGGAAAAACTGTTTTTT. Residues: CASSNWDRGEEKLFF.

This clonotype was recorded a few times. The chain combines TRBV27 with TRBJ1-2; 8 bases are shared with TRBD1. This CDR3 comprises 15 residues. In germline, CDR1 is MNHEY, CDR2 SMNVEV (reference sequence). With 5 bases clipped from V and 4 bases from J, the junction kept 9 bases outside the gene matches. This chain's CDR3 is CASSRVGQGRYGYTF. The CDR3 nucleotides read TGTGCCAGCAGTAGGGTCGGACAGGGTCGCTATGGCTACACCTTC.

A word on this clonotype: Without the conserved terminal phenylalanine or tryptophan, this CDR3 likely stems from a read error. The chain carries TRBV2 and TRBJ2-2; weak D call: TRBD1 (6 bases). Germline V gene lookup returns CDR1 SNHLY and CDR2 FYNNEI. Trimming stripped 5 bases from V and 6 bases from J, with 13 bases between. The CDR3 loop spans 14 amino acids. CDR3: CASSLQGSAGELFV. CDR3 coding DNA: TGTGCCAGCAGTCTGCAGGGGAGCGCCGGGGAGCTGTTTGTT.

This chain links TRBV3-1 with TRBJ2-7; TRBD1 might be the D (5 bases). CDR1 is LGHDT and CDR2 is YNNKEL in the germline V gene (reference sequence). The CDR3 extends over 15 amino acids. Trimming removed 6 bases from V and 3 bases from J, with 18 bases in between. CDR3 protein: CASSKKQVWDYEQYF. The DNA for the CDR3 is TGTGCCAGCAGTAAGAAACAGGTTTGGGACTACGAGCAGTACTTC.

This clonotype was detected ten times or more. This rearrangement joins TRBV3-1 to TRBJ1-5; D gene uncertain. CDR1 and CDR2 from the germline V gene are LGHDT and YNNKEL (reference sequence). The CDR3 length is 15 residues. V lost 1 base and J lost 2, with 9 bases in between. CDR3 DNA sequence: TGTGCCAGCAGCCAAGGAGGTATTGGCAATCAGCCCCAGCATTTT. This sequence encodes CASSQGGIGNQPQHF. Drawing the rest from reference TRBV3-1 and TRBJ1-5, the complete variable domain is DTAVSQTPKYLVTQMGNDKSIKCEQNLGHDTMYWYKQDSKKFLKIMFSYNNKELIINETVPNRFSPKSPDKAHLNLHINSLELGDSAVYFCASSQGGIGNQPQHFGDGTRLSIL.

The table lists this clonotype with many counts. CDR3: CASSEPLPGELHSNQPQHF. In DNA form, the CDR3 reads TGTGCCAGCAGTGAACCACTTCCTGGAGAACTCCATAGCAATCAGCCCCAGCATTTT. This rearrangement joins TRBV25-1 to TRBJ1-5, with D unresolved. The CDR3 consists of 19 residues. The V end lost 2 bases, the J end lost 0 bases, and 20 bases lay between the germline ends. CDR1 and CDR2 from the germline V gene are MGHDK and SYGVNS. The complete variable domain, with remaining parts taken from reference TRBV25-1 and TRBJ1-5, reads EADIYQTPRYLVIGTGKKITLECSQTMGHDKMYWYQQDPGMELHLIHYSYGVNSTEKGDLSSESTVSRIRTEHFPLTLESARPSHTSQYLCASSEPLPGELHSNQPQHFGDGTRLSIL.

This clonotype was observed a few times. This sequence joins TRBV6-5 and TRBJ1-2; 10 bases are shared with TRBD1. The germline V gene has CDR1 MNHEY and CDR2 SVGAGI. The CDR3 has 15 amino acids. The junction had 12 bases not matched to a gene; V was cut back by 7 bases and J by 7 bases. The CDR3: CASIKDRGIFSGYTF. In nucleotides, the CDR3 is TGTGCCAGCATAAAGGACAGGGGGATCTTTAGTGGCTACACCTTC.

V and J are TRBV6-2 or TRBV6-3 and TRBJ2-1; D is uncertain. The CDR3 extends over 12 amino acids. Germline CDR1 reads MNHEY; CDR2 reads SVGEGT. Trimming took off 6 bases at V and 4 bases at J, with 7 bases between the two ends. CDR3: CASRTQYNEQFF. The CDR3 DNA sequence: TGTGCCAGCAGAACCCAGTACAATGAGCAGTTCTTC.

The chain links TRBV5-1 to TRBJ2-5, with D possibly TRBD1 on 5 matching bases. The germline gives CDR1 SGHRS, CDR2 YFSETQ. V lost 0 bases to trimming and J lost 0 bases, with 12 bases between them. The CDR3 consists of 16 residues. CDR3 in DNA: TGCGCCAGCAGCTTGGCCTTGTTCAGGGACCAAGAGACCCAGTACTTC. Its translation: CASSLALFRDQETQYF.

In its sample, this clonotype was seen many times. The chain couples TRBV28 to TRBJ2-2; perhaps TRBD2 as D (6 bases). This CDR3 has 14 residues. V was cut by 1 base and J by 12 bases, with 15 bases left in between. Germline CDR1 reads MDHEN; CDR2 reads SYDVKM. The CDR3, as DNA: TGTGCCAGCAGTTTATTGGTTTGGAGGGGCAAGCTGTTTTTT. It specifies CASSLLVWRGKLFF.